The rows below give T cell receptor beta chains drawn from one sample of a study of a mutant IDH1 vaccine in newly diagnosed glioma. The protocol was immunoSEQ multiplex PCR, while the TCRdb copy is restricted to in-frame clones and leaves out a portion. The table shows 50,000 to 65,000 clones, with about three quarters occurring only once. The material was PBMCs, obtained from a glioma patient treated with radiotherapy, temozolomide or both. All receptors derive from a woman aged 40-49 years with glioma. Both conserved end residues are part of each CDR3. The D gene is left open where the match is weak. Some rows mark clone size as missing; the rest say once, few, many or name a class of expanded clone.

CASSLDYEQYF TGCGCCAGCAGCTTGGACTACGAGCAGTACTTC - - TRBJ2-7 TRBV5-1
CASSVGQGNTEAFF TGCGCCAGCAGTGTGGGGCAGGGGAACACTGAAGCTTTCTTT - - TRBJ1-1 TRBV10-1
CASTAQASNEKLFF TGTGCCAGCACCGCACAGGCCTCTAATGAAAAACTGTTTTTT - few TRBJ1-4 TRBV7-8
CASSSRTASYEQYF TGTGCCAGCAGTTCCCGGACGGCCTCCTACGAGCAGTACTTC - - TRBJ2-7 TRBV27
CARTGGYRGDTEAFF TGTGCCCGTACAGGGGGCTATAGGGGAGACACTGAAGCTTTCTTT TRBD1 few TRBJ1-1 TRBV30
CASSEDSVWGQYF TGTGCCAGCAGTGAAGATTCAGTGTGGGGCCAGTACTTC - once TRBJ2-5 TRBV2
CAITSRGQLEEQYF TGTGCCATCACTTCCCGGGGACAGCTTGAAGAGCAGTACTTC TRBD1 - TRBJ2-7 TRBV10-3
CASSEGGRAVEQYF TGTGCCAGCAGCGAAGGTGGCAGGGCCGTCGAGCAGTACTTC - - TRBJ2-7 TRBV9
CSVERGEGGYTF TGCAGCGTTGAGAGGGGTGAGGGGGGCTACACCTTC - - TRBJ1-2 TRBV29-1
CASSPGLVTDYEQYF TGTGCCAGCAGCCCAGGACTAGTTACAGACTACGAGCAGTACTTC TRBD2 - TRBJ2-7 TRBV7-9
CASSLYGNTEAFF TGTGCCAGCAGTTTATACGGGAACACTGAAGCTTTCTTT - - TRBJ1-1 TRBV27
CASSYGTGAKESPLHF TGCGCCAGCAGCTACGGGACAGGGGCCAAGGAATCACCCCTCCACTTT TRBD1 - TRBJ1-6 TRBV5-1
CASSESQGPDTQYF TGTGCCAGCAGTGAGTCCCAGGGGCCAGATACGCAGTATTTT - - TRBJ2-3 TRBV6-4
CASSYRQGRKLFF TGTGCCAGCAGTTATAGGCAGGGCCGAAAACTGTTTTTT - - TRBJ1-4 TRBV6-5
CASTRGQTEGKLFF TGTGCCAGCACTAGGGGACAGACCGAGGGAAAACTGTTTTTT TRBD1 once TRBJ1-4 TRBV7-9
CASSYGQSYGYTF TGTGCCAGCAGTTACGGACAGTCCTATGGCTACACCTTC - - TRBJ1-2 TRBV6-5
CASSFATGPLRAGEAFF TGTGCCAGCAGCTTTGCGACAGGGCCCCTTCGGGCGGGAGAAGCTTTCTTT TRBD1 - TRBJ1-1 TRBV7-9
CASSPWTGGTQETQYF TGCGCCAGCAGCCCCTGGACAGGGGGGACCCAAGAGACCCAGTACTTC TRBD1 - TRBJ2-5 TRBV5-1
CASSLGQPETQYF TGTGCCAGCAGCCTCGGACAGCCAGAGACCCAGTACTTC - - TRBJ2-5 TRBV5-4
CASQGEDYEQYF TGTGCCAGCCAAGGGGAAGATTACGAGCAGTACTTC - - TRBJ2-7 TRBV9
CAWSVKRLRQGRNGYTF TGTGCCTGGAGTGTAAAACGTTTGAGACAGGGAAGGAATGGCTACACCTTC TRBD1 - TRBJ1-2 TRBV30
CASSLGGPYEQYF TGTGCCAGCAGCTTAGGGGGTCCCTACGAGCAGTACTTC - - TRBJ2-7 TRBV7-3
CASSLARTGSEETQYF TGTGCCAGCAGCTTAGCTAGGACAGGGTCTGAAGAGACCCAGTACTTC TRBD1 few TRBJ2-5 TRBV7-9
CASSQDLRGYQPQHF TGCGCCAGCAGCCAAGATCTGAGGGGGTATCAGCCCCAGCATTTT - - TRBJ1-5 TRBV4-1
CASSSLGTADYGYTF TGTGCCAGCAGCTCATTGGGGACAGCGGACTATGGCTACACCTTC TRBD1 - TRBJ1-2 TRBV5-8
CASSRDRGQGGYGYTF TGTGCCAGCAGTAGGGACAGGGGGCAAGGCGGCTATGGCTACACCTTC TRBD1 - TRBJ1-2 TRBV2
CASSFVGSTEAFF TGTGCCAGCAGCTTCGTGGGGTCCACTGAAGCTTTCTTT - - TRBJ1-1 TRBV7-9
CASSVEGGRAGNTIYF TGTGCCAGCAGCGTAGAGGGGGGTCGAGCTGGAAACACCATATATTTT - - TRBJ1-3 TRBV9
CASSLFGTVNTGELFF TGTGCCAGCAGCCTATTCGGGACAGTGAACACCGGGGAGCTGTTTTTT TRBD1 few TRBJ2-2 TRBV11-2
CAWSTKGQGKNIQYF TGTGCCTGGAGTACCAAGGGACAGGGTAAAAACATTCAGTACTTC TRBD1 once TRBJ2-4 TRBV30
CASSDRHTTLAKNIQYF TGTGCCAGCAGTGATCGGCATACGACTTTAGCCAAAAACATTCAGTACTTC - - TRBJ2-4 TRBV25-1
CASSLAGVGTADTQYF TGCGCCAGCAGCTTGGCAGGCGTCGGGACGGCGGATACGCAGTATTTT - - TRBJ2-3 TRBV5-1
CARGGTGNTGELFF TGTGCCCGAGGGGGGACAGGGAACACCGGGGAGCTGTTTTTT TRBD1 once TRBJ2-2 TRBV2
CASRQGTGDTEAFF TGTGCCAGCAGACAAGGGACAGGGGACACTGAAGCTTTCTTT TRBD1 - TRBJ1-1 TRBV6-5
CASRREGGVNTEAFF TGCGCCAGCAGGAGGGAGGGAGGAGTGAACACTGAAGCTTTCTTT - - TRBJ1-1 TRBV10-2
CASSHPLLARAKNIQYF TGCGCCAGCAGCCATCCTCTTTTAGCGAGGGCCAAAAACATTCAGTACTTC - few TRBJ2-4 TRBV4-1
CASSSSGKISGNTIYF TGTGCCAGCAGTTCATCCGGGAAGATCTCTGGAAACACCATATATTTT - - TRBJ1-3 TRBV6-5
CASSEQANYGYTF TGTGCCAGCAGTGAACAGGCTAACTATGGCTACACCTTC - - TRBJ1-2 TRBV2
CASSESGPEAGNTGELFF TGCGCCAGCAGTGAATCGGGACCAGAGGCCGGAAACACCGGGGAGCTGTTTTTT - - TRBJ2-2 TRBV10-1
CASSRGGATTDTQYF TGTGCCAGCAGCCGCGGGGGGGCCACCACAGATACGCAGTATTTT TRBD2 - TRBJ2-3 TRBV11-2
CASSLLVREVNYGYTF TGTGCCAGCAGCTTATTAGTCAGGGAGGTTAACTATGGCTACACCTTC - - TRBJ1-2 TRBV7-9
CASREGNTEAFF TGTGCCAGCAGGGAGGGGAACACTGAAGCTTTCTTT - - TRBJ1-1 TRBV28
CASSVDPENYGYTF TGTGCCAGCAGCGTAGATCCGGAGAACTATGGCTACACCTTC - - TRBJ1-2 TRBV9
CASSYSFSRGSYEQYF TGTGCCAGCAGTTACTCGTTCTCGCGGGGGTCCTACGAGCAGTACTTC TRBD2 - TRBJ2-7 TRBV6-5
CAIGGIPEAFF TGTGCCATCGGCGGGATACCTGAAGCTTTCTTT - few TRBJ1-1 TRBV10-3
CSARSDYGYTF TGCAGTGCTAGAAGTGACTATGGCTACACCTTC - - TRBJ1-2 TRBV20-1
CASSLGQGQGIPLHF TGTGCCAGTAGTTTAGGACAGGGGCAGGGTATACCCCTCCACTTT TRBD1 - TRBJ1-6 TRBV19
CASRGRGRRGETQYF TGTGCCAGCAGGGGCAGGGGGAGGAGAGGTGAGACCCAGTACTTC - - TRBJ2-5 TRBV27
CASSSADYSNQPQHF TGCGCCAGCAGTTCAGCAGATTATAGCAATCAGCCCCAGCATTTT - - TRBJ1-5 TRBV10-2
CASGPGRGSTDTQYF TGTGCCAGCGGGCCGGGGAGGGGGAGCACAGATACGCAGTATTTT - - TRBJ2-3 TRBV6-6
CASSATGENSPLHF TGTGCCAGCAGTGCGACAGGGGAAAATTCACCCCTCCACTTT TRBD1 few TRBJ1-6 TRBV6-4
CASTWGGGDTGELFF TGTGCCAGTACGTGGGGCGGGGGAGACACCGGGGAGCTGTTTTTT TRBD2 - TRBJ2-2 TRBV19
CASSQAGHGETQYF TGTGCTAGCAGCCAAGCGGGGCATGGGGAGACCCAGTACTTC TRBD2 - TRBJ2-5 TRBV7-7
CASSPPSYEQYF TGTGCCAGCAGCCCTCCCTCCTACGAGCAGTACTTC - - TRBJ2-7 TRBV7-8
CAWSVKAGVTDTQYF TGTGCCTGGAGTGTAAAAGCGGGAGTCACAGATACGCAGTATTTT TRBD2 - TRBJ2-3 TRBV30
CASSRTGLSNQPQHF TGTGCCAGCAGTCGGACAGGGCTCAGCAATCAGCCCCAGCATTTT TRBD1 - TRBJ1-5 TRBV6-5
CAISDASGARTDTQYF TGTGCCATCAGTGACGCTAGCGGGGCCCGCACAGATACGCAGTATTTT TRBD2 - TRBJ2-3 TRBV10-3
CAWTHATATNEKLFF TGTGCCTGGACTCATGCGACAGCAACTAATGAAAAACTGTTTTTT - - TRBJ1-4 TRBV30
CASSLGDSHTEAFF TGTGCCAGCAGCTTGGGGGACAGCCACACTGAAGCTTTCTTT TRBD1 - TRBJ1-1 TRBV5-6
CASSYWRGNEQFF TGTGCCAGCAGTTACTGGCGGGGCAATGAGCAGTTCTTC - - TRBJ2-1 TRBV6-5